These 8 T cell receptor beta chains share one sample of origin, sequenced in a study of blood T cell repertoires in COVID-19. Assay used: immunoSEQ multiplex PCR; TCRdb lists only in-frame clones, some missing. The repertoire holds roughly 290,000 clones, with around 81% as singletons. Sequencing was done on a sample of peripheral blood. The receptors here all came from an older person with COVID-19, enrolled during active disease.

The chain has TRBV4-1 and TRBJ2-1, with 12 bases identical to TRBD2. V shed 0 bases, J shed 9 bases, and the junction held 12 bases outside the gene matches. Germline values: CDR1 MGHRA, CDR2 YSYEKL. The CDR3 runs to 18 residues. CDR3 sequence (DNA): TGCGCCAGCAGCCAAGAAGGTTCACTAGCGGGGGGCGGAGTTGAGCAGTTCTTC. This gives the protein CASSQEGSLAGGGVEQFF.

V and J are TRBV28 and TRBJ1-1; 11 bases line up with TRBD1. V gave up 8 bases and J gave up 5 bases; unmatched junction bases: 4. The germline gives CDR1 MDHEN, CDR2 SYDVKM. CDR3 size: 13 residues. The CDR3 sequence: CASLGQGVTEAFF. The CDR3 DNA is TGTGCCAGCTTGGGACAGGGGGTTACTGAAGCTTTCTTT.

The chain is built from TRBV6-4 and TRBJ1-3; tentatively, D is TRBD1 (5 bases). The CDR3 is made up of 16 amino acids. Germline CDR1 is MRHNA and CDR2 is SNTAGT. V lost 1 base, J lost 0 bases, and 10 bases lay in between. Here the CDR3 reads CASSDWQGYSGNTIYF. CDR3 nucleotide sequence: TGTGCCAGCAGTGACTGGCAGGGCTACTCTGGAAACACCATATATTTT.

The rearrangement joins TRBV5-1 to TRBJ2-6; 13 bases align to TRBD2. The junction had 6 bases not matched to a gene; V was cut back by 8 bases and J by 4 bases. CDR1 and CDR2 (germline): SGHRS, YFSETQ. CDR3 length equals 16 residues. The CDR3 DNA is TGCGCCAGTCGACTAGCGGGAGGAGGGGGGGCCAACGTCCTGACTTTC. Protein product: CASRLAGGGGANVLTF.

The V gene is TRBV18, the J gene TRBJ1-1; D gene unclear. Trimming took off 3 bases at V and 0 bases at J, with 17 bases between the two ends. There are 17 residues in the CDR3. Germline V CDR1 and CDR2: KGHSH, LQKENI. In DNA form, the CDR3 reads TGTGCCAGCTCACCTACCAGGAGGCGGCAGGTGAACACTGAAGCTTTCTTT. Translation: CASSPTRRRQVNTEAFF.

In nucleotides, the CDR3 is TGTGCCTGGAGATCCGGGACAGGGAGCACTGAAGCTTTCTTT. It encodes CAWRSGTGSTEAFF. The chain employs TRBV30 and TRBJ1-1; TRBD1 matches 9 bases. CDR1 and CDR2 (germline): GTSNPN, SVGIG (reference sequence). The CDR3 runs to 14 residues. V was pared by 3 bases and J by 4 bases, with 6 bases of the junction left unmatched.

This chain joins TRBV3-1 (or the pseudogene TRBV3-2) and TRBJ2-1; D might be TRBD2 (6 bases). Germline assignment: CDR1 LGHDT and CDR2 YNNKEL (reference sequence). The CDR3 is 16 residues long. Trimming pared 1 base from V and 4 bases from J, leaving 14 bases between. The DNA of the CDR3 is TGTGCCAGCAGCCAAGGGGGAATAGCGGATTACAATGAGCAGTTCTTC. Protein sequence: CASSQGGIADYNEQFF.

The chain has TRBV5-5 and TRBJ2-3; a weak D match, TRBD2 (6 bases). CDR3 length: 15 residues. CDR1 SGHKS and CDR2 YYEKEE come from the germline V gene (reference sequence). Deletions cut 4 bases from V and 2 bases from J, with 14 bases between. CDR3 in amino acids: CASSLTSRITDTQYF. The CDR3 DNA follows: TGTGCCAGCAGCCTAACTAGCCGCATCACAGATACGCAGTATTTT. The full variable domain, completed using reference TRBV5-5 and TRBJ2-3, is DAGVTQSPTHLIKTRGQQVTLRCSPISGHKSVSWYQQVLGQGPQFIFQYYEKEERGRGNFPDRFSARQFPNYSSELNVNALLLGDSALYLCASSLTSRITDTQYFGPGTRLTVL.